One sample yielded the 15 T cell receptor beta chains listed below, sequenced in a study of T cell changes during pregnancy in multiple sclerosis. Sequenced by immunoSEQ multiplex PCR; TCRdb stores in-frame clones only, minus some. This sample has roughly 100,000 clones; more than 80% occur once, and the top ten carry 1.6%. The source material was peripheral blood, sampled before pregnancy. These receptors all stem from a female donor with multiple sclerosis, enrolled in a pregnancy study.

V gene TRBV4-3 combines with J gene TRBJ2-2, with D hard to call. Germline lookup yields CDR1 LGHNA and CDR2 YSLEER. This CDR3 region has 14 residues. V was cut by 6 bases and J by 5 bases, with 13 bases left in between. DNA of the CDR3: TGCGCCAGCAGGAAACTTCTCCAAACCGGGGAGCTGTTTTTT. The encoded protein is CASRKLLQTGELFF.

The rearrangement uses TRBV19 and TRBJ1-1, with a tentative D call TRBD1 (5 bases). CDR1 and CDR2 (germline): LNHDA, SQIVND (reference sequence). The V end was cut by 6 bases, the J end by 3 bases, with 11 bases between. The CDR3 consists of 13 residues. CDR3 DNA: TGTGCCAGTAGCAGGGATACGTACACTGAAGCTTTCTTT. It is translated as CASSRDTYTEAFF. Full variable domain (rest looked up from reference TRBV19 and TRBJ1-1): DGGITQSPKYLFRKEGQNVTLSCEQNLNHDAMYWYRQDPGQGLRLIYYSQIVNDFQKGDIAEGYSVSREKKESFPLTVTSAQKNPTAFYLCASSRDTYTEAFFGQGTRLTVV.

The V and J genes are TRBV11-2 and TRBJ2-7; maybe TRBD1 (6 bases). Germline V gives CDR1 SGHAT, CDR2 FQNNGV. The CDR3 loop spans 14 amino acids. V shed 5 bases and J shed 6 bases, with 17 bases lying between them. CDR3 protein: CASSPTGPASEQYF. In nucleotides, the CDR3 is TGTGCCAGCAGCCCGACAGGTCCTGCCAGCGAGCAGTACTTC.

The genes are TRBV7-9 and TRBJ1-4; D unclear. Germline-derived CDR1 and CDR2 are SEHNR and FQNEAQ (reference sequence). The CDR3 runs to 16 residues. V lost 3 bases, J lost 1 base, and 12 bases lay in between. CDR3 nucleotides: TGTGCCAGCAGCTTGCACGCAGGTGGAACTAATGAAAAACTGTTTTTT. Translation gives CASSLHAGGTNEKLFF.

The rearrangement joins TRBV7-2 to TRBJ2-5; tentative D call: TRBD2 (5 bases). The CDR3 runs 14 residues. From germline, CDR1 is SGHTA and CDR2 FQGNSA. V was pared by 1 base and J by 5 bases, with 11 bases between. The CDR3 loop is CASSLVAGLETQYF. Written as DNA, the CDR3 is TGTGCCAGCAGCTTAGTGGCGGGCCTGGAGACCCAGTACTTC.

V and J are TRBV19 and TRBJ2-1; TRBD1 is a possible D gene (5 bases). The V gene lost 2 bases and the J gene lost 6 bases, with 14 bases spanning the gap. The length of the CDR3 is 15 residues. Germline CDR1 reads LNHDA; CDR2 reads SQIVND (reference sequence). CDR3 DNA sequence: TGTGCCAGTAGTATATCTGGGCTAGGGGCCAATGAGCAGTTCTTC. This sequence encodes CASSISGLGANEQFF.

The chain couples TRBV28 to TRBJ2-7, with TRBD1 matching over 9 bases. V was clipped by 7 bases and J by 3 bases; unmatched bases: 7. The germline gives CDR1 MDHEN, CDR2 SYDVKM. The CDR3 extends over 14 amino acids. The CDR3 loop reads CASTLGQGNYEQYF. CDR3 in DNA: TGTGCCAGCACCCTAGGACAGGGGAACTACGAGCAGTACTTC.

The CDR3 DNA is TGTGCCACCAAACCAAAGGGGGGGGCTTCCTACAATGAGCAGTTCTTC. This codes for CATKPKGGASYNEQFF. V gene TRBV19 combines with J gene TRBJ2-1; TRBD2 might be the D (7 bases). Germline CDR1 LNHDA, CDR2 SQIVND (reference sequence). Trimming took 10 bases from V and 1 from J, leaving 20 bases between them. This CDR3 has 16 residues.

This clone was seen just once. The chain couples TRBV27 to TRBJ1-1; 11 nucleotides line up with TRBD1. Germline V CDR1 and CDR2: MNHEY, SMNVEV (reference sequence). V lost 2 bases and J lost 4; bases outside the gene matches: 3. This CDR3 region has 15 residues. Here the CDR3 reads CASSLGDRGTTEAFF. The CDR3 coding sequence is TGTGCCAGCAGTTTAGGGGACAGGGGGACCACTGAAGCTTTCTTT.

CDR3 in DNA: TGTGCCAGCTCACCACTAGGGCAGACTAGCTACGAGCAGTACTTC. Translating gives CASSPLGQTSYEQYF. This rearrangement joins TRBV18 to TRBJ2-7; TRBD2 is a possible D gene (6 bases). The CDR3 has 15 amino acids. V gave up 1 base and J gave up 3 bases, with 13 bases separating them. CDR1 and CDR2 (germline): KGHSH, LQKENI. The full variable domain, in which reference TRBV18 and TRBJ2-7 provide the parts outside the CDR3, is NAGVMQNPRHLVRRRGQEARLRCSPMKGHSHVYWYRQLPEEGLKFMVYLQKENIIDESGMPKERFSAEFPKEGPSILRIQQVVRGDSAAYFCASSPLGQTSYEQYFGPGTRLTVT.

The chain joins TRBV4-3 to TRBJ1-2, with D unclear. Germline loops: CDR1 LGHNA, CDR2 YSLEER. Trimming cost V 0 bases and J 6 bases, with 17 bases left between them. This CDR3 has 16 amino acids. CDR3 residues: CASSQEAATPKNGYTF. In nucleotides, the CDR3 is TGCGCCAGCAGCCAAGAAGCGGCCACCCCAAAGAATGGCTACACCTTC.

This clone was observed once. The chain recombines TRBV28 with TRBJ1-1; 8 bases map to TRBD1. J gave up 0 bases and V 7 bases, and 4 bases lay outside the gene matches. The CDR3 is 14 residues long. Germline V gives CDR1 MDHEN, CDR2 SYDVKM. As DNA, the CDR3 is TGTGCCAGCATGAGACAGGGGATGAACACTGAAGCTTTCTTT. Encoded protein: CASMRQGMNTEAFF.

V gene TRBV4-2 combines with J gene TRBJ2-1, with TRBD1 identical over 12 bases. CDR3 length equals 15 residues. Germline-derived CDR1 and CDR2 are LGHNA and YNFKEQ. Unmatched junction bases numbered 2, after V lost 1 base and J lost 7 bases. The CDR3 sequence: CASSQGDRGLNEQFF. As DNA, the CDR3 is TGTGCCAGCAGCCAAGGGGACAGGGGGCTTAATGAGCAGTTCTTC.

This sequence joins TRBV5-1 and TRBJ2-3; TRBD2 agrees at 8 bases. J gave up 4 bases and V 2 bases, and 3 bases lay outside the gene matches. Germline V CDR1 and CDR2: SGHRS, YFSETQ. CDR3 length: 14 amino acids. The CDR3 sequence: CASSFSGGPDTQYF. Written as DNA, the CDR3 is TGCGCCAGCAGCTTCTCGGGAGGGCCAGATACGCAGTATTTT.

V usage is TRBV2 and J usage is TRBJ1-3; D gene unclear. Germline assignment: CDR1 SNHLY and CDR2 FYNNEI. Deletions cut 7 bases from V and 8 bases from J, with 21 bases between. The CDR3 sequence is 15 residues long. In DNA form, the CDR3 reads TGTGCCAGCACCCCGCCAGGAATAGGTCGAGACACCATATATTTT. Its protein is CASTPPGIGRDTIYF.